This paragraph reports one TCR beta chain. This specimen belongs to a study of blood T cells in healthy people across ages. CDR3 length equals 14 residues. V shed 3 bases and J 7 bases; nucleotides not matched to a gene: 5. Germline CDR1 is MDHEN and CDR2 is SYDVKM. The second PCR ran roughly 6 to 11 cycles with a sample-barcoded 5' primer and J-beta primers. TCRdb redid the calling of the 5' RACE reads with MiXCR, one entry per CDR3 protein. The sample holds roughly 1.5 million distinct CDR3 sequences, approximately 39% seen once. The chain joins TRBV28 to TRBJ2-3; 9 positions match TRBD1. Sequenced input: blood. The sequence was collected from a woman aged 18-29 years in good health. CDR3 loop: CASSFGQGWHTQYF. CDR3 coding DNA: TGTGCCAGCAGTTTCGGACAGGGGTGGCATACGCAGTATTTT.